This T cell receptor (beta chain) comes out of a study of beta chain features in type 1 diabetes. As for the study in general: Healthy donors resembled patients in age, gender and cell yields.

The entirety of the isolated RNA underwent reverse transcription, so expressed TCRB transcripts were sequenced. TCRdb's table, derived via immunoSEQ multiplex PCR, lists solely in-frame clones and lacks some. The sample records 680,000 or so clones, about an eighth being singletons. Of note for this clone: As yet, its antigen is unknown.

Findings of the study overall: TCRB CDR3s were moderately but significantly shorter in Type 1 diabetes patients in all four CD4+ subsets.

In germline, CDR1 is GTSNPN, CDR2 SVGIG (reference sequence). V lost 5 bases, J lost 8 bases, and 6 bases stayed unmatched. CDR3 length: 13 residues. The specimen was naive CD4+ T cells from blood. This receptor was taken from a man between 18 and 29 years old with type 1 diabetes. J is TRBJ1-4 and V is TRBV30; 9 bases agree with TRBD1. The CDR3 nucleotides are TGTGCCTGGGAACAGGGGGCGACGGAAAAACTGTTTTTT. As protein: CAWEQGATEKLFF.